Each of the 5 T cell receptor beta chains below was sequenced from the same sample in a study of human thymus T cells. TCRdb keeps only in-frame clones here, not all; method: immunoSEQ multiplex PCR. The sample comprises some 120,000 clones, around 94% of which are singletons, and 0.02% to 0.025% rests with the top ten. Resections were taken during corrective heart surgery, and the thymus tissue came from these. The material sequenced was thymus tissue. The receptors derive from a boy less than two years old with a congenital heart defect but otherwise immunologically healthy.

This chain links TRBV2 with TRBJ1-2, with 8 bases lining up with TRBD1. Germline V CDR1 and CDR2: SNHLY, FYNNEI. This CDR3 is 14 amino acids long. V trimming: 7 bases; J trimming: 4 bases; junction bases outside the gene matches: 8. CDR3: CASMGDRGSYGYTF. The CDR3 DNA follows: TGTGCCAGCATGGGAGACAGGGGATCCTATGGCTACACCTTC. Full variable domain (rest looked up from reference TRBV2 and TRBJ1-2): EPEVTQTPSHQVTQMGQEVILRCVPISNHLYFYWYRQILGQKVEFLVSFYNNEISEKSEIFDDQFSVERPDGSNFTLKIRSTKLEDSAMYFCASMGDRGSYGYTFGSGTRLTVV.

The chain joins TRBV28 to TRBJ2-1; D uncertain. Germline assignment: CDR1 MDHEN and CDR2 SYDVKM. Trimming left V 5 bases short and J 9 bases short, with 14 bases between. The CDR3 has 13 amino acids. This chain's CDR3 is CASSIESPGEQFF. CDR3 sequence (DNA): TGTGCCAGCAGTATCGAGAGTCCAGGTGAGCAGTTCTTC.

V gene TRBV5-5 combines with J gene TRBJ2-5, with D unclear. V was clipped by 4 bases and J by 1 base, with 11 bases between them. The CDR3 totals 14 residues. Germline V gives CDR1 SGHKS, CDR2 YYEKEE (reference sequence). The CDR3 DNA follows: TGTGCCAGCAGCCACGGAGTATTCCAAGAGACCCAGTACTTC. Its protein product is CASSHGVFQETQYF.

This chain uses TRBV27 with TRBJ1-1, with D hard to call. With 0 bases removed from V and 11 bases from J, the gap between germline ends came to 16 bases. The germline gives CDR1 MNHEY, CDR2 SMNVEV (reference sequence). This CDR3 has 14 amino acids. This CDR3 is CASSLSTQGREAFF. The DNA for the CDR3 is TGTGCCAGCAGTTTATCGACCCAAGGGAGAGAGGCTTTCTTT.

J is TRBJ2-2 and V is TRBV7-9; 12 bases are shared with TRBD2. Germline CDR1 is SEHNR and CDR2 is FQNEAQ (reference sequence). The CDR3 spans 17 residues. After removal of 7 bases from V and 6 bases from J, the junction contained 12 bases not matched to a gene. DNA of the CDR3: TGTGCCAGCACCTCCCCAACTAGCGGGGGGCCCTCCGGGGAGCTGTTTTTT. Protein product: CASTSPTSGGPSGELFF.